The rows below give T cell receptor beta chains drawn from one sample of a study of blood T cells in healthy people across ages. TCRdb reanalysed the 5' RACE reads using MiXCR and keeps one entry per CDR3 protein. The repertoire holds roughly 1,100,000 distinct CDR3 sequences, with about 25% as singletons. These data are also associated with another study on T cells of mothers and their children.

What was sequenced was blood. The receptors were sampled from a girl aged 2 to 9 in good health. Each CDR3 is given with its conserved first and last residue. Fields, in order: V gene, clone size, D gene, J gene, CDR3 DNA, CDR3 protein. The D gene is left open where the match is weak. Part of the rows lack a size; the others show once, few, many or a class for expanded clones.

TRBV2	NA	TRBD2	TRBJ2-1	TGTGCCAGCAGAGATGGGACTAGCGGGGGGGATGAGCAGTTCTTC	CASRDGTSGGDEQFF
TRBV18	few	NA	TRBJ2-5	TGTGCCAGCTCACCAAGGACAGAAGGGATCGAGACCCAGTACTTC	CASSPRTEGIETQYF
TRBV7-9	NA	TRBD2	TRBJ2-7	TGTGCCAGCAGCTCCCGGGAGGGGTACGAGCAGTACTTC	CASSSREGYEQYF
TRBV10-3	few	TRBD1	TRBJ2-5	TGTGCCATCAGTGAGTCTTCGGGGACAGGGGTTCCAGAGACCCAGTACTTC	CAISESSGTGVPETQYF
TRBV20-1	NA	NA	TRBJ1-3	TGCAGTGCTTCCCCGGACAGAGTCACCATATATTTT	CSASPDRVTIYF
TRBV7-2	NA	TRBD1	TRBJ1-6	TGTGCCAGCCGGCAGGGGGCTGGAAATTCACCCCTCCACTTT	CASRQGAGNSPLHF
TRBV9	few	NA	TRBJ2-6	TGTGCCAGCAGCGGCAGGGAGTGGGCCTCTGGGGCCAACGTCCTGACTTTC	CASSGREWASGANVLTF
TRBV20-1	NA	TRBD1	TRBJ1-3	TGCAGTTCGAAACCGGGACAGCCCGGAAACACCATATATTTT	CSSKPGQPGNTIYF
TRBV19	NA	NA	TRBJ1-4	TGTGCCAGTAGTAGGACTAACGGGGTCGGAGAACTGTTTTTT	CASSRTNGVGELFF
TRBV11-3	few	TRBD2	TRBJ2-3	TGTGCCAGCAGCTTGGAGCGGGGGGGCGCAGATACGCAGTATTTT	CASSLERGGADTQYF
TRBV10-3	NA	TRBD1	TRBJ2-7	TGTGCCATCAGGGACAGGGAAAACTACGAGCAGTACTTC	CAIRDRENYEQYF
TRBV7-3	NA	NA	TRBJ2-4	TGTGCCAGCAACTTAACGGGCAGGGAGGACATTCAGTACTTC	CASNLTGREDIQYF
TRBV3-1	many	NA	TRBJ2-7	TGTGCCAGCAGCCAAAATTTCTACGAGCAGTACTTC	CASSQNFYEQYF
TRBV12-3/TRBV12-4	NA	TRBD1	TRBJ2-7	TGTGCCAGCAGTTCAAAACAGGGGGCTGAGTACTTC	CASSSKQGAEYF
TRBV5-1	once	NA	TRBJ2-1	TGCGCCAGCAGCTTCGTCGGGTGGGCGAACTCGTACAATGAGCAGTTCTTC	CASSFVGWANSYNEQFF
TRBV6-2/TRBV6-3	few	TRBD1	TRBJ2-7	TGTGCCAGCAGTCTAGAGACAGGGCCCTACGAGCAGTACTTC	CASSLETGPYEQYF
TRBV12-3/TRBV12-4	few	NA	TRBJ1-4	TGTGCCAGCAGTATGGAACCTTTGACGGTGGATAATGAAAAACTGTTTTTT	CASSMEPLTVDNEKLFF
TRBV7-2	NA	TRBD1	TRBJ1-6	TGTGCCAGCAGCTTAGAGGGGGACAGGCGGAATTCACCCCTCCACTTT	CASSLEGDRRNSPLHF
TRBV6-2/TRBV6-3	few	TRBD1	TRBJ2-1	TGTGCCAGCAGTGGCCGGACAGGGGAACAGGAGCAGTTCTTC	CASSGRTGEQEQFF
TRBV7-9	many	NA	TRBJ2-5	TGTGCCAGTAGTACGGCAGAGACCCAGTACTTC	CASSTAETQYF
TRBV29-1	many	NA	TRBJ1-2	TGCAGCGCCGCCGACATCCTATATGGCTACACCTTC	CSAADILYGYTF
TRBV12-3/TRBV12-4	once	TRBD1	TRBJ2-1	TGTGCCAGCAGTTTTTCCGGGACAGGCTACAATGAGCAGTTCTTC	CASSFSGTGYNEQFF
TRBV20-1	NA	NA	TRBJ2-3	TGCAGTGCTAGAGATCAGATTCGGAGCACAGATACGCAGTATTTT	CSARDQIRSTDTQYF
TRBV20-1	NA	TRBD1	TRBJ2-7	TGCAGTGCAACGGGGACAGCCCCAAAGGTGGGGGAGCAGTACTTC	CSATGTAPKVGEQYF
TRBV4-3	NA	NA	TRBJ1-4	TGCGCCAGCAGCCAAGCCTGGGTCATAAATGAAAAACTGTTTTTT	CASSQAWVINEKLFF
TRBV29-1	NA	NA	TRBJ2-3	TGCAGCGTCAGGGGTCTTTCTAGCACAGATACGCAGTATTTT	CSVRGLSSTDTQYF
TRBV5-6	few	TRBD2	TRBJ2-7	TGTGCCAGCAGCTCCTATACTAGACTAGCGGCGACCTACGAGCAGTACTTC	CASSSYTRLAATYEQYF
TRBV24-1	NA	NA	TRBJ2-5	TGTGCCACCAGTGATTTCCCCAGCGGGTCCCAAGAGACCCAGTACTTC	CATSDFPSGSQETQYF
TRBV5-4	NA	NA	TRBJ2-7	TGTGCCGGCAGCTTGGTGGGGGGCGGCTACGAGCAGTACTTC	CAGSLVGGGYEQYF
TRBV4-3	NA	NA	TRBJ1-4	TGCGCCAGCAGCCCAGGACAAGGCCTTAATGAAAAACTGTTTTTT	CASSPGQGLNEKLFF
TRBV4-1	NA	NA	TRBJ2-5	TGCGCCAGCAGACGCATCGGGGAAAAAGAGACCCAGTACTTC	CASRRIGEKETQYF
TRBV20-1	few	NA	TRBJ2-7	TGCAGTGCTAGCCGTAGCTTCGGCGGCGAGCAGTACTTC	CSASRSFGGEQYF
TRBV24-1	few	NA	TRBJ2-2	TGTGCCACCAGTGATTTAAGCACAGACATAACCGGGGAGCTGTTTTTT	CATSDLSTDITGELFF
TRBV3-1	NA	NA	TRBJ2-4	TGTGCCAGCAGCCAAGAAGATCACCTAGCCAAAAACATTCAGTACTTC	CASSQEDHLAKNIQYF
TRBV28	few	NA	TRBJ2-5	TGTGCCATGCAGGGAGGGGGCCAAGAGACCCAGTACTTC	CAMQGGGQETQYF
TRBV14	few	TRBD2	TRBJ2-1	TGTGCCAGCAGCCAAGTCATCGGCGGGAGGGCCTTACTGAGCTCCTACAATGAGCAGTTCTTC	CASSQVIGGRALLSSYNEQFF
TRBV7-2	few	NA	TRBJ2-5	TGTGCCAGCAGCAATCCAACAGAGACCCAGTACTTC	CASSNPTETQYF
TRBV12-3/TRBV12-4	NA	NA	TRBJ2-3	TGTGCCAGCTCATCGATTGTAGGCAGCACAGATACGCAGTATTTT	CASSSIVGSTDTQYF
TRBV7-2	NA	TRBD2	TRBJ2-3	TGTGCCAGCAGAGAACTAGCGGGGACCACAGATACGCAGTATTTT	CASRELAGTTDTQYF
TRBV28	NA	NA	TRBJ2-7	TGTGCCAGCAGCTCTCTGGGAGCGGAATCCTACGAGCAGTACTTC	CASSSLGAESYEQYF
TRBV18	few	TRBD2	TRBJ2-3	TGTGCCAGCTCACCACCAACAGTTTTGAGCGGGAGAAAGAGCACAGATACGCAGTATTTT	CASSPPTVLSGRKSTDTQYF
TRBV7-9	NA	NA	TRBJ1-1	TGTGCCAGCAGCCCTGATCGGACTGAAGCTTTCTTT	CASSPDRTEAFF
TRBV20-1	few	NA	TRBJ2-1	TGCAGTGCTAGAGCAGAACGGGGCTCCTACAATGAGCAGTTCTTC	CSARAERGSYNEQFF
TRBV6-1	NA	NA	TRBJ2-5	TGTGCCAGCAGTGGGAACAGGAAGGAGACCCAGTACTTC	CASSGNRKETQYF
TRBV4-3	few	NA	TRBJ2-1	TGCGCCAGCAGCCAAGTCAGGTACAATGAGCAGTTCTTC	CASSQVRYNEQFF
TRBV9	NA	NA	TRBJ2-7	TGTGCCAGCAGCGTAGGAGGACTAACGGGTGCCTACGAGCAGTACTTC	CASSVGGLTGAYEQYF
TRBV7-9	few	TRBD1	TRBJ1-1	TGTGCCAGCGGACAGGGGAACACTGAAGCTTTCTTT	CASGQGNTEAFF
TRBV2	NA	NA	TRBJ1-2	TGTGCCAGCACAACGGCCCCCCGCTATGGCTACACCTTC	CASTTAPRYGYTF
TRBV20-1	NA	NA	TRBJ2-4	TGCAGTACCTCTTCCGGACAGCAACTTCTAGCCAAAAACATTCAGTACTTC	CSTSSGQQLLAKNIQYF
TRBV19	few	NA	TRBJ1-2	TGTGCCAGTCTTGAGAATGGCTACACCTTC	CASLENGYTF
TRBV6-2/TRBV6-3	NA	NA	TRBJ1-2	TGTGCCAGCAGTTACTTCGGCAGGGATGGCTACACCTTC	CASSYFGRDGYTF
TRBV12-3/TRBV12-4	NA	TRBD1	TRBJ2-3	TGTGCCAGCAGTTTAAACGGGCAGGGGGCAGATACGCAGTATTTT	CASSLNGQGADTQYF
TRBV10-3	once	NA	TRBJ1-5	TGTGCCATCTCAGGACGGTTGGATCAGCCCCAGCATTTT	CAISGRLDQPQHF
TRBV14	few	NA	TRBJ2-3	TGTGCCAGCAGCCAAGCTAATATTGGCACAGATACGCAGTATTTT	CASSQANIGTDTQYF
TRBV28	NA	NA	TRBJ2-7	TGTGCCAGCAGTTTCGGGGCACAGTACTTC	CASSFGAQYF
TRBV29-1	NA	NA	TRBJ2-3	TGCAGCGTTGAAGAACGGACAGATACGCAGTATTTT	CSVEERTDTQYF
TRBV29-1	few	TRBD1	TRBJ1-1	TGCAGCACGCGGGACAGCCCTAGTACTGAAGCTTTCTTT	CSTRDSPSTEAFF
TRBV13	few	NA	TRBJ2-1	TGTGCCAGCAGCTCCCTTGGGGGCTCCTACAATGAGCAGTTCTTC	CASSSLGGSYNEQFF